This T cell receptor (beta chain) was sequenced during a study of blood T cell repertoires in COVID-19. Turning to the study itself: Acute-phase and convalescent COVID-19 samples originated in the United States, Italy and Spain.

V lost 2 bases and J 7 bases, leaving 15 bases between the germline ends. The CDR3 covers 14 residues. The germline V gene has CDR1 MNHEY and CDR2 SVGAGI. Per the original data handling: Estimates of nucleated cell counts were drawn from the amplification of reference gene primers. Profiled with immunoSEQ multiplex PCR; TCRdb holds only in-frame clones, not every one. The V and J calls and clone size were taken over from that table, and D and trimming were inferred from the DNA. The data hold around 77,000 clones, with approximately 89% observed a single time. Material: peripheral blood. The TCR was taken from a woman in her sixties with active COVID-19. The rearrangement uses TRBV6-5 and TRBJ2-7, with a tentative D call TRBD1 (6 bases). The CDR3 region is CASSYGDIPREQYF. The CDR3 bases are TGTGCCAGCAGTTACGGGGACATCCCCCGGGAGCAGTACTTC.